The clone carrying this T cell receptor (beta chain) was observed at least ten times. The target antigen is unknown. The CDR3 has 14 amino acids. Trimming cost V 7 bases and J 7 bases, with 17 bases left between them. The germline CDR1 and CDR2 sequences are SGHTA and FQGNSA. The sample comes from a study of T cell repertoires in cytomegalovirus infection. Study-wide context: TCR beta signatures that were public indicated CMV infection and matching HLA type.

General study findings and limits: HLA-C-restricted CMV clonotypes gave the most frequent clonotype in two of eight donors. Carriers of CMV and the relevant HLA type were discriminated by public TCR beta frequency.

MiXCR, run by TCRdb on the reads, gives a single entry per CDR3 protein. This table has roughly 250,000 distinct CDR3 sequences, about 12% appearing once. This TCR came from a human donor in good health (CMV status not recorded). Some clones in this sample may be carry-over from other donors' samples. This sequence joins TRBV7-2 and TRBJ2-1, with D perhaps given as TRBD1 or TRBD2 (5 bases each). Sequencing input: PBMCs. This CDR3 is CASNFPRGVNEQFF. For the CDR3, the DNA is TGTGCCAGCAACTTCCCTAGGGGAGTTAATGAGCAGTTCTTC.